This T cell receptor (beta chain) emerged from a study of T cell repertoires in breast cancer. During the second nested PCR, blocking oligonucleotides suppressed genes that were not paired. TCRdb processed the emulsion pairing reads anew with MiXCR; each CDR3 protein has one entry. The sample consists of roughly 39,000 distinct CDR3 sequences, around 45% of them appearing once. The CDR3 spans 13 residues. CDR1 is MGHDK, CDR2 SYGVNS, per germline. J gave up 4 bases and V 2 bases, and 1 base lay outside the gene matches. Primers covering all TCR V genes were used in emulsion RT-PCR on CD8+ T cells. The genes are TRBV25-1 and TRBJ1-2, with 7 positions matching TRBD1. What was sequenced was CD8+ T cells. The receptor was isolated from a pool of human donors with breast cancer or a healthy control (not recorded which). The CDR3 sequence: CASSEGQAYGYTF. The CDR3 bases are TGTGCCAGCAGTGAAGGACAGGCCTATGGCTACACCTTC.